What follows is one T cell receptor beta chain and its context. Its recognized antigen is unknown. Within one base of it there is no much larger clone, and no base qualities were kept. This sample is drawn from a study of T cell repertoires and Cas9 in healthy adults (dated by TCRdb to between 2018 and 2020). For the study in its entirety: SpCas9-reactive T cells were characterized for multi-effector potency, cytotoxicity and lineage determination within the CD4 and CD8 compartments. The study looked at preexisting T cell immunity to the Streptococcus pyogenes Cas9 nuclease (SpCas9), which is used in CRISPR gene editing.

Healthy humans served as the donors. Points the paper makes about the study in general: SpCas9-reactive regulatory T cells were reported to mitigate proliferation and function of SpCas9-reactive effector T cells in vitro.

The protocol used for the library was the immunoSEQ multiplex PCR assay. TCRdb obtained this table from immuneACCESS and retained in-frame rearrangements with V and J assigned. These tables miss some clones; where compared with another copy, unresolved V genes account for less than half of the shortfall, and the remainder is unexplained. A total of some 15,000 clones appear in this sample, 89% of them only once. Together, the top ten hold approximately 2.1% of the sample. Reading from cysteine to phenylalanine, the CDR3 counts 13 amino acids. Just the 39-base CDR3 DNA is kept, in frame starting at base 1. From the germline V gene (reference sequence), CDR1 is SGHKS and CDR2 is YYEKEE. The trim is 2 bases for V and 3 bases for J, with a gap of 8 bases between the germline ends.

The clonotype originates from a human donor in good health. Recombination linked TRBV5-5 to TRBJ1-2, with the D gene uncertain. Specimen: Tregs (CD4+, CD25+, CD127-, CD137-, CD154-) from PBMCs; culture status not recorded. The CDR3 protein is CASSLGLHYGYTF. The nucleotide sequence reads as follows: TGTGCCAGCAGCTTAGGACTACACTATGGCTACACCTTC.